These T cell receptor beta chains were read from a single sample in a study of cytomegalovirus exposure and HLA in healthy donors. The data were produced by immunoSEQ multiplex PCR, yet TCRdb's version contains in-frame clones alone and is incomplete. The sample shows about 160,000 clones, about 80% of them seen only once. The sequenced material came from PBMCs. These receptors came from a female donor in good health and CMV-seronegative. Each CDR3 is given with its conserved first and last residue. The order of the fields is V gene, D gene, clone size, J gene, CDR3 protein, CDR3 DNA. D genes are given only for firm matches. Part of the rows lack a size; the others show once, few, many or a class for expanded clones.

TRBV19	TRBD1	-	TRBJ1-1	CASNNRDRGWNTEAFF	TGTGCCAGTAACAACCGGGACAGGGGCTGGAACACTGAAGCTTTCTTT
TRBV5-1	TRBD1	-	TRBJ1-4	CASSSMAGQGSEKLFF	TGCGCCAGCAGCTCCATGGCGGGACAGGGGTCTGAAAAACTGTTTTTT
TRBV4-1	TRBD2	-	TRBJ2-3	CASSQAHGAGGVDTQYF	TGCGCCAGCAGCCAAGCACATGGAGCGGGGGGAGTGGATACGCAGTATTTT
TRBV10-3	-	-	TRBJ1-1	CAITGTPNTEAFF	TGTGCCATCACGGGGACACCGAACACTGAAGCTTTCTTT
TRBV5-5	-	-	TRBJ1-1	CASSSGQPHEAFF	TGTGCCAGCAGCTCTGGACAGCCACATGAAGCTTTCTTT
TRBV19	TRBD1	-	TRBJ1-4	CASSMGQGFEKLFF	TGTGCCAGTAGTATGGGACAGGGGTTTGAAAAACTGTTTTTT
TRBV2	-	-	TRBJ1-1	CASTLGGAMNTEAFF	TGTGCCAGCACCCTGGGGGGGGCCATGAACACTGAAGCTTTCTTT
TRBV15	TRBD1	-	TRBJ1-2	CATSSYGQGERYTF	TGTGCCACCAGCAGCTATGGACAGGGAGAGCGCTACACCTTC
TRBV5-1	-	-	TRBJ2-7	CASSPHRDNMNSEQYF	TGCGCCAGCAGCCCCCACCGCGACAATATGAATAGCGAGCAGTACTTC
TRBV30	-	-	TRBJ2-3	CAWSPGSGSTDTQYF	TGTGCCTGGAGTCCCGGCAGCGGTTCCACAGATACGCAGTATTTT
TRBV7-7	TRBD2	-	TRBJ2-1	CASSLGPAGGSNEQFF	TGTGCCAGCAGCTTAGGTCCAGCGGGAGGTTCCAATGAGCAGTTCTTC
TRBV5-6	TRBD2	few	TRBJ2-3	CASSRTSGGITDTQYF	TGTGCCAGCAGCCGGACTAGCGGGGGGATCACAGATACGCAGTATTTT
TRBV6-1	-	-	TRBJ2-2	CASTLAPNTGELFF	TGTGCCAGCACCCTAGCGCCGAACACCGGGGAGCTGTTTTTT
TRBV5-6	-	-	TRBJ2-3	CASRRSGSSTDTQYF	TGTGCCAGCAGAAGGAGCGGTTCTAGCACAGATACGCAGTATTTT
TRBV6-1	-	-	TRBJ2-3	CASTPGVAVDTQYF	TGTGCCAGCACTCCCGGGGTAGCGGTAGATACGCAGTATTTT
TRBV5-1	TRBD1	-	TRBJ1-2	CASSSTGLGANYGYTF	TGCGCCAGCAGCTCGACAGGGCTAGGAGCTAACTATGGCTACACCTTC
TRBV19	TRBD1	once	TRBJ1-1	CASRLTGTGPEAFF	TGTGCCAGTAGACTCACCGGGACAGGGCCTGAAGCTTTCTTT
TRBV27	-	-	TRBJ2-3	CASIGGFPDTQYF	TGTGCCAGCATAGGAGGGTTCCCAGATACGCAGTATTTT
TRBV11-3	TRBD2	-	TRBJ2-3	CASSPGTSGRTDTQYF	TGTGCCAGCAGCCCGGGGACTAGCGGGAGAACAGATACGCAGTATTTT
TRBV2	-	-	TRBJ2-5	CASGGLPQETQYF	TGTGCCAGCGGGGGACTTCCACAAGAGACCCAGTACTTC
TRBV5-1	-	-	TRBJ1-2	CASSYAPPNYGYTF	TGCGCCAGCAGTTATGCGCCACCTAACTATGGCTACACCTTC
TRBV5-1	TRBD1	-	TRBJ1-1	CASSLGDRGDAFF	TGCGCCAGCAGCTTAGGGGACAGGGGGGACGCTTTCTTT
TRBV10-3	-	-	TRBJ2-4	CAISESNTISGGNIQYF	TGTGCCATCAGTGAGTCGAACACGATAAGCGGAGGAAACATTCAGTACTTC
TRBV14	-	once	TRBJ2-3	CASSQDPDGGWADTQYF	TGTGCCAGCAGCCAAGATCCGGACGGAGGATGGGCAGATACGCAGTATTTT
TRBV10-2	-	few	TRBJ2-2	CASSERGQTYTGELFF	TGCGCCAGCAGTGAACGAGGACAGACCTATACCGGGGAGCTGTTTTTT
TRBV5-4	TRBD2	-	TRBJ2-3	CASSLGGLAGGITDTQYF	TGTGCCAGCAGCTTGGGAGGACTAGCGGGGGGCATCACAGATACGCAGTATTTT
TRBV6-1	-	-	TRBJ2-3	CASTTTATFTDTQYF	TGTGCCAGCACTACGACAGCTACGTTCACAGATACGCAGTATTTT
TRBV10-3	-	few	TRBJ1-1	CAISGPYATEAFF	TGTGCCATCAGTGGCCCCTACGCCACTGAAGCTTTCTTT
TRBV29-1	-	-	TRBJ2-3	CSVVGSLVGADTQYF	TGCAGCGTTGTGGGTTCACTTGTCGGGGCAGATACGCAGTATTTT
TRBV14	TRBD1	-	TRBJ1-2	CASSKPGQGSYGYTF	TGTGCCAGCAGCAAGCCGGGACAGGGTAGCTATGGCTACACCTTC
TRBV5-1	-	once	TRBJ1-4	CASSLAPGGGNEKLFF	TGCGCCAGCAGCTTGGCCCCCGGCGGAGGGAATGAAAAACTGTTTTTT
TRBV5-8	TRBD2	-	TRBJ2-3	CASSLSGGGRNTQYF	TGTGCCAGCAGTCTTAGCGGGGGGGGAAGGAATACGCAGTATTTT
TRBV4-1	-	few	TRBJ1-3	CASSQDRGTGNTIYF	TGCGCCAGCAGCCAAGATCGGGGTACTGGAAACACCATATATTTT
TRBV19	-	-	TRBJ2-7	CASSIFPSLVRATFYEQYF	TGTGCCAGTAGTATTTTCCCTAGTCTCGTGAGGGCCACATTCTACGAGCAGTACTTC
TRBV30	-	-	TRBJ1-2	CAWSVGGANYGYTF	TGTGCCTGGAGTGTCGGCGGAGCTAACTATGGCTACACCTTC
TRBV5-4	TRBD1	-	TRBJ1-2	CASSLRTGVNYGYTF	TGTGCCAGCAGCTTGAGGACAGGCGTTAACTATGGCTACACCTTC
TRBV5-1	-	-	TRBJ1-2	CASSLFRQEDGYTF	TGCGCCAGCAGCCTTTTTAGACAGGAAGATGGCTACACCTTC
TRBV7-2	TRBD1	-	TRBJ2-7	CASSLGTALGEQYF	TGTGCCAGCAGCTTGGGGACAGCTCTGGGCGAGCAGTACTTC
TRBV5-1	TRBD2	-	TRBJ2-2	CASSWGPLAGDTGELFF	TGCGCCAGCAGCTGGGGGCCCCTAGCGGGGGACACCGGGGAGCTGTTTTTT
TRBV19	TRBD1	-	TRBJ1-4	CASSDRGREKLFF	TGTGCCAGTAGTGACAGGGGGCGTGAAAAACTGTTTTTT
TRBV9	-	few	TRBJ2-7	CASSPRLSSYEQYF	TGTGCCAGCAGCCCCCGACTTTCCTCCTACGAGCAGTACTTC
TRBV2	-	-	TRBJ1-5	CASTETGSEGPQHF	TGTGCCAGCACCGAGACAGGATCCGAGGGGCCCCAGCATTTT
TRBV10-3	TRBD2	-	TRBJ2-3	CAITSTSGRATQYF	TGTGCCATCACGAGTACTAGCGGGAGGGCTACGCAGTATTTT
TRBV30	TRBD1	-	TRBJ1-1	CAWSVSDRGKPEAFF	TGTGCCTGGAGTGTCTCCGACAGGGGGAAGCCTGAAGCTTTCTTT
TRBV6-1	-	-	TRBJ2-1	CASRAPPANEQFF	TGTGCCAGCAGGGCCCCCCCCGCCAATGAGCAGTTCTTC
TRBV27	-	-	TRBJ1-1	CASSFGGEGLKGLNTEAFF	TGTGCCAGCAGTTTTGGGGGCGAAGGGTTGAAGGGGTTGAACACTGAAGCTTTCTTT
TRBV11-1	TRBD1	-	TRBJ1-4	CASSYAGTGGEKLFF	TGTGCCAGCAGCTACGCCGGGACAGGGGGCGAAAAACTGTTTTTT
TRBV7-8	-	-	TRBJ2-7	CASSSSSYEQYF	TGTGCCAGCAGCTCTAGCTCCTACGAGCAGTACTTC
TRBV10-1	TRBD1	-	TRBJ1-1	CASSAGQKNTEAFF	TGCGCCAGCAGTGCGGGACAGAAGAACACTGAAGCTTTCTTT
TRBV9	-	-	TRBJ1-1	CASSVVQGPFF	TGTGCCAGCAGCGTAGTACAGGGACCTTTCTTT
TRBV6-5	-	few	TRBJ2-2	CASSSGTTTGELFF	TGTGCCAGCAGTTCTGGGACAACAACCGGGGAGCTGTTTTTT
TRBV7-2	TRBD1	-	TRBJ2-7	CASSRLSGTGTLRMDF	TGTGCCAGCAGTAGGTTATCGGGGACAGGGACTTTACGGATGGACTTC